The T cell receptor beta chain described here comes from a study of blood T cell repertoires in COVID-19. Study at large: Samples taken during acute and convalescent COVID-19 were collected in the United States, Italy and Spain. Nucleic acid was either cDNA or gDNA, and it came from T cells, B-cell-depleted T cells, or PBMCs.

The CDR3 covers 15 residues. Trimming took 2 bases from V and 4 from J; bases not matched to a gene: 7. Germline V gene sequence: CDR1 LGHDT, CDR2 YNNKEL (reference sequence). As processed by the authors: For nucleated cells, counts were estimated from reference gene primer amplification. Data came from immunoSEQ multiplex PCR; TCRdb stores just in-frame clones and leaves some out. V, J and clone size were drawn from that table, and D and trimming were deduced from the DNA. The data hold some 260,000 clones, with 60% to 75% observed a single time. The sample taken for sequencing was peripheral blood. The rearrangement links TRBV3-1 (or the pseudogene TRBV3-2) to TRBJ1-1; TRBD1 aligns across 7 bases. The sequence was obtained from a woman aged 80 or over with acute or convalescent COVID-19. The CDR3: CASSQRQGPTTEAFF. In DNA, the CDR3 is TGTGCCAGCAGCCAAAGACAGGGCCCCACCACTGAAGCTTTCTTT.